This T cell receptor beta chain was captured in a study of Ad26.COV2.S vaccination and SARS-CoV-2 variants. Study information: Administration of Ad26.COV2.S was intramuscular, either once or twice 56 days apart.

Trimming cost V 2 bases and J 0 bases; bases outside gene matches: 4. The CDR3 extends over 16 amino acids. Per germline, CDR1 SEHNR and CDR2 FQNEAQ (reference sequence). Treatment defined: around 19 received Ad26.COV2.S at low or high dose, single or two shots; several received placebo; per-sample allocation not given. Sample collection was performed on day 63 after the first vaccine or placebo injection. Its platform was an Ad26 vector, and its expressed antigen was Wuhan-strain SARS-CoV-2 spike. TCRdb's copy holds only in-frame clones and misses some; the assay was immunoSEQ multiplex PCR. The table lists 350,000 to 450,000 clones, about nine tenths of them singletons.

This sequence was found in a person between 18 and 65 years old who received the Ad26.COV2.S COVID-19 vaccine or a placebo. Here the sequenced sample was peripheral blood, taken in a trial of Ad26.COV2.S vaccine versus placebo. This chain connects TRBV7-9 to TRBJ2-1, with 7 bases fitting TRBD1. The CDR3 is CASSLPDRVSYNEQFF. The CDR3 DNA follows: TGTGCCAGCAGCTTACCAGACAGGGTCTCCTACAATGAGCAGTTCTTC. Variable domain in full (rest from reference TRBV7-9 and TRBJ2-1): DTGVSQNPRHKITKRGQNVTFRCDPISEHNRLYWYRQTLGQGPEFLTYFQNEAQLEKSRLLSDRFSAERPKGSFSTLEIQRTEQGDSAMYLCASSLPDRVSYNEQFFGPGTRLTVL.